This TCR beta chain was documented in a study of T cell responses to AZD1222 COVID-19 vaccine. The study, taken as a whole, reports: Unmutated variant regions are reportedly targeted by nearly half of spike-specific TCRs.

Between the trimmed V and J ends, which lost 6 bases and 8 bases, there was a span of 7 bases. This CDR3 contains 11 residues. The germline CDR1 and CDR2 sequences are ENHRY and SYGVKD. This clone was picked up one time. The antigen remains undetermined. Analysis merged second doses at about 4 or about 12 weeks. Method: immunoSEQ multiplex PCR; TCRdb's copy keeps in-frame clones and lacks some. The sample includes 150,000 or so clones, 87% of them seen just once. This sequence was found in an adult who received the AZD1222 COVID-19 vaccine. Source: peripheral blood, taken 28 days after the second AZD1222 dose. The rearrangement joins TRBV10-3 to TRBJ2-2, with a tentative D call TRBD2 (5 bases). The CDR3 nucleotides are TGTGCCATCAGAGGGAGTGGGGAGCTGTTTTTT. It is translated as CAIRGSGELFF.